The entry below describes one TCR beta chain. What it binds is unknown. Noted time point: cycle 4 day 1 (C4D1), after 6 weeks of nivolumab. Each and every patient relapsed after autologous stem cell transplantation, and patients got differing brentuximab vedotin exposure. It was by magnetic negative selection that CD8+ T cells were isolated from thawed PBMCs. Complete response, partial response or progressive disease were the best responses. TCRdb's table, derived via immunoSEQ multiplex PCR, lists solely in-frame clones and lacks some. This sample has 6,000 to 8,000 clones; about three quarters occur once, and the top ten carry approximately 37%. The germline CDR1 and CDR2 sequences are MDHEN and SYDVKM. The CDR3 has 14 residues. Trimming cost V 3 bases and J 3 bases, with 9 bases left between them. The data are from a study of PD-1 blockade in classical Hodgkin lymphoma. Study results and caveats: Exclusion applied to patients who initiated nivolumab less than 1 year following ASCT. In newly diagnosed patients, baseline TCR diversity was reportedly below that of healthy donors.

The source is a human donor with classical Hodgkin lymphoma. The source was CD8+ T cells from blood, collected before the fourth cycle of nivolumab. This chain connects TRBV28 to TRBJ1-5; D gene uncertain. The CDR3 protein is CASSFSGFNQPQHF. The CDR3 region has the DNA TGTGCCAGCAGTTTCTCGGGGTTCAATCAGCCCCAGCATTTT. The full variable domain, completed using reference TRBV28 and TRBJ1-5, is DVKVTQSSRYLVKRTGEKVFLECVQDMDHENMFWYRQDPGLGLRLIYFSYDVKMKEKGDIPEGYSVSREKKERFSLILESASTNQTSMYLCASSFSGFNQPQHFGDGTRLSIL.